The T cell receptor beta chain under discussion was sequenced for a study of blood T cell repertoires in COVID-19. Study summary: Material from acute and convalescent COVID-19 was sourced from the United States, Italy and Spain. T cells, B-cell-depleted T cells, or PBMCs supplied cDNA or gDNA.

How the authors handled the data: For nucleated cells, counts were estimated from reference gene primer amplification. This table comes from immunoSEQ multiplex PCR, and its TCRdb copy is limited to in-frame clones, with some not included. V and J calls and clone size follow that table, whereas D and trimming were derived from the DNA. Of about 140,000 clones listed, roughly 76% are singletons. There are a few counts of this clone. Germline trimming cut 3 bases from V and 5 bases from J; bases unmatched to any gene: 13. The germline gives CDR1 DFQATT, CDR2 SNEGSKA (reference sequence). The CDR3 is made up of 15 amino acids.

The gene calls are TRBV20-1 and TRBJ2-7, with TRBD1 matching 7 bases. The sequence came from a woman aged 45 to 65 with active or convalescent COVID-19. Sequencing was carried out using peripheral blood. The CDR3 is CSASYRQGMIDEQYF. As DNA, the CDR3 is TGCAGTGCTAGTTATAGACAGGGAATGATCGACGAGCAGTACTTC.